These 5 T cell receptor beta chains were sequenced from one sample in a study of CD8+ T cells in alopecia areata. RNA was extracted and reverse transcribed into cDNA as the sequencing template. Measured with immunoSEQ multiplex PCR; TCRdb has only the in-frame clones, and not every one. The sample comprises about 97,000 clones, 41% of which are singletons, and approximately 1.4% rests with the top ten. Sequencing was carried out using CD4+ T cells sorted from blood. Receptors were obtained from a human donor with alopecia areata.

This clone was seen only a few times. This chain connects TRBV29-1 to TRBJ1-1; D unresolved. This CDR3 comprises 11 residues. Germline V gives CDR1 SQVTM, CDR2 ANQGSEA. The germline V and J ends were trimmed by 6 bases and 1 base, with 6 bases remaining between them. The CDR3 nucleotides read TGCAGCGTGAAGTGGAACACTGAAGCTTTCTTT. It codes for CSVKWNTEAFF.

This chain connects TRBV7-8 to TRBJ2-5; 7 bases are shared with TRBD2. The CDR3 contains 14 residues. Germline loops: CDR1 SGHVS, CDR2 FQNEAQ. The V gene end was trimmed by 3 bases and the J gene end by 1 base; junction bases not matched to a gene: 2. DNA for the CDR3: TGTGCCAGCAGCTTTCTAGCGGTCCAAGAGACCCAGTACTTC. As protein: CASSFLAVQETQYF.

The chain links TRBV19 to TRBJ2-7, with a tentative D call TRBD1 (7 bases). Trimming removed 6 bases from V and 9 bases from J, with 15 bases in between. The CDR3 sequence is 12 residues long. Germline values: CDR1 LNHDA, CDR2 SQIVND (reference sequence). CDR3 sequence: CASSSGGTVQYF. CDR3 sequence (DNA): TGTGCCAGTAGCTCAGGGGGGACGGTGCAGTACTTC.

This clone was counted only a few times. V and J are TRBV13 and TRBJ2-2; D gene unclear. V lost 7 bases, J lost 6 bases, and 9 bases lay in between. The CDR3 contains 12 residues. In germline, CDR1 is PRHDT, CDR2 FYEKMQ (reference sequence). CDR3 bases: TGTGCCAGCACCCGAGAGCCCGGGGAGCTGTTTTTT. Translating it yields CASTREPGELFF. Full variable domain (outside the CDR3, taken from reference TRBV13 and TRBJ2-2): AAGVIQSPRHLIKEKRETATLKCYPIPRHDTVYWYQQGPGQDPQFLISFYEKMQSDKGSIPDRFSAQQFSDYHSELNMSSLELGDSALYFCASTREPGELFFGEGSRLTVL.

V is TRBV11-2 and J is TRBJ2-5; D may be TRBD1 or TRBD2 (5 bases each). The CDR3 contains 15 residues. V lost 6 bases and J lost 10, with 24 bases in between. From germline, CDR1 is SGHAT and CDR2 FQNNGV. The CDR3 reads CASRSGFGDHSGQYF. CDR3 in DNA: TGTGCCAGCAGGTCCGGTTTCGGGGACCATAGTGGCCAGTACTTC.